The subject of this entry is one T cell receptor beta chain. These data belong to a study of blood T cell repertoires in COVID-19. Within 2 weeks before study entry, exposed participants met a COVID-19 case. Sequencing was performed with immunoSEQ multiplex PCR; in TCRdb, only in-frame clones are kept and a portion is missing. The repertoire consists of 130,000 to 150,000 clones, with 84% occurring once and the leading ten covering about 5.8%. The receptor's source is a woman aged 50 to 60 who had been exposed to COVID-19. The sequencing input was PBMCs or T cells enriched from blood (not recorded which).

The CDR3 DNA sequence: TGTGCCAGCGGCGGGACAGGGATCACTGAAGCTTTCTTT. The encoded protein is CASGGTGITEAFF. J is TRBJ1-1 and V is TRBV9; TRBD1 matches at 9 bases. V shed 7 bases, J shed 4 bases, and the junction held 5 bases outside the gene matches. The CDR3 is made up of 13 amino acids. Germline CDR1 is SGDLS and CDR2 is YYNGEE.